Following are 21 T cell receptor beta chains from one sample sequenced in a study of blood T cells in healthy people across ages. Primed by a sample-barcoded 5' primer and a J-beta primer mix, a second PCR proceeded for 7 to 11 cycles. TCRdb independently ran MiXCR on the 5' RACE reads; one entry per CDR3 protein. The repertoire holds 500,000 to 700,000 distinct CDR3 sequences, with under 30% as singletons. The sample comprised blood. These receptors came from a woman aged 80 or over in good health.

This chain links TRBV7-9 with TRBJ2-5, with D possibly matching TRBD1 (6 bases). Looked up from germline, CDR1 is SEHNR and CDR2 is FQNEAQ (reference sequence). The V and J ends lost 6 bases and 12 bases respectively, with 20 bases between them. This CDR3 has 13 amino acids. CDR3 nucleotide sequence: TGTGCCAGCAGGCAAGATATTACAGGGTCAAAGTACTTC. Protein sequence: CASRQDITGSKYF.

The chain combines TRBV6-2 or TRBV6-3 with TRBJ2-2; D might be TRBD1 (5 bases). Germline V gene sequence: CDR1 MNHEY, CDR2 SVGEGT. CDR3 length equals 15 residues. With 2 bases removed from V and 4 bases from J, the gap between germline ends came to 11 bases. CDR3 amino acids: CASSYRGIGTGELFF. The CDR3 region has the DNA TGTGCCAGCAGTTACAGGGGCATAGGCACCGGGGAGCTGTTTTTT.

This clonotype was recorded at least ten times. The genes are TRBV29-1 and TRBJ1-2; D unresolved. The CDR3 runs 12 residues. Germline CDR1 and CDR2: SQVTM and ANQGSEA. Trimming shortened V by 2 bases and J by 5 bases, and 9 bases separated the two germline ends. The CDR3 region has the DNA TGCAGCGTTGAATGGCAGCCGTATGGCTACACCTTC. This codes for CSVEWQPYGYTF.

This clonotype was seen ten or more times. This chain links TRBV2 with TRBJ2-7; D perhaps matches TRBD1 (6 bases). Per germline, CDR1 SNHLY and CDR2 FYNNEI. V dropped 6 bases and J dropped 2 bases, with 14 bases sitting between them. The CDR3 runs to 14 residues. The CDR3 DNA is TGTGCCAGCAGGGAACAGGGCCCTACCTACGAGCAGTACTTC. This encodes CASREQGPTYEQYF.

V and J are TRBV6-1 and TRBJ1-4; D possibly corresponds to TRBD1 (6 bases). Germline-derived CDR1 and CDR2 are MNHNS and SASEGT. V was shortened by 6 bases and J by 10 bases, with 9 bases between the two germline ends. This CDR3 is built from 11 residues. This CDR3 is CASSLQGKLFF. The CDR3 bases are TGTGCCAGCAGCCTACAGGGAAAACTGTTTTTT.

The chain combines TRBV30 with TRBJ2-7, with D possibly being TRBD1 or TRBD2 (5 bases each). CDR1 GTSNPN and CDR2 SVGIG come from the germline V gene (reference sequence). The V end was cut by 4 bases, the J end by 1 base, with 17 bases between. The CDR3 is made up of 15 amino acids. The CDR3 sequence: CAWKPGPHLSYEQYF. As DNA, the CDR3 is TGTGCCTGGAAACCGGGACCGCATCTATCCTACGAGCAGTACTTC.

There are many counts of this clonotype. The chain combines TRBV6-2 or TRBV6-3 with TRBJ2-5; TRBD2 matches 7 bases. In germline, CDR1 is MNHEY, CDR2 SVGEGT. The V and J ends lost 10 bases and 0 bases, in that order; junction bases with no gene match: 11. The CDR3 consists of 15 residues. The CDR3 DNA reads as TGTGCCACCCTCGGGCCCGGGGGGTACCAAGAGACCCAGTACTTC. Protein product: CATLGPGGYQETQYF.

In regard to this clonotype: Sequence at one end of the junction differs from germline and may be a read error. The CDR3 sequence: CAWKGLRNTVAFF. The CDR3 nucleotides are TGTGCCTGGAAGGGGCTGAGGAACACTGTAGCTTTCTTT. This chain joins TRBV30 and TRBJ1-1, with a possible D match to TRBD1 (5 bases). This CDR3 spans 13 amino acids. From germline, CDR1 is GTSNPN and CDR2 SVGIG (reference sequence). Full variable domain (rest looked up from reference TRBV30 and TRBJ1-1): SQTIHQWPATLVQPVGSPLSLECTVEGTSNPNLYWYRQAAGRGLQLLFYSVGIGQISSEVPQNLSASRPQDRQFILSSKKLLLSDSGFYLCAWKGLRNTVAFFGQGTRLTVV.

This clonotype was recorded many times. The rearrangement links TRBV9 to TRBJ1-6, with 8 positions matching TRBD1. Losses at the gene ends were 0 bases for V and 6 bases for J; bases not matched to a gene: 5. The germline CDR1 and CDR2 sequences are SGDLS and YYNGEE. This CDR3 comprises 16 residues. CDR3 sequence (DNA): TGTGCCAGCAGCGTAGGGCCAGGGGGCTTTAATTCACCCCTCCACTTT. This translates into CASSVGPGGFNSPLHF.

This clonotype was found many times. The chain joins TRBV29-1 to TRBJ1-4; the match to TRBD1 covers 7 bases. This CDR3 contains 14 residues. The V gene's germline CDR1 is SQVTM and CDR2 ANQGSEA. V dropped 0 bases and J dropped 5; count of bases not matched to a gene: 3. The CDR3 spells CSVEEGTANEKLFF. The CDR3, as DNA: TGCAGCGTTGAAGAGGGGACAGCAAATGAAAAACTGTTTTTT.

This clonotype has more than one count but fewer than ten. This chain connects TRBV12-3 or TRBV12-4 to TRBJ1-6; TRBD1 is a possible D gene (5 bases). This CDR3 has 13 amino acids. Trimming stripped 6 bases from V and 10 bases from J, with 13 bases between. Here the CDR3 reads CASSGTPGSPLHF. The CDR3 nucleotides are TGTGCCAGCAGCGGGACCCCGGGGTCACCCCTCCACTTT.

This clonotype was observed a handful of times. This chain joins TRBV14 and TRBJ1-1, with 10 nucleotides matching TRBD1. The CDR3 sequence is 15 residues long. Germline loops: CDR1 SGHDN, CDR2 FVKESK. Unmatched junction bases numbered 3, after V lost 4 bases and J lost 1 base. CDR3 amino acids: CASSRRTGGNTEAFF. The CDR3 bases are TGTGCCAGCAGCCGCAGGACAGGGGGGAACACTGAAGCTTTCTTT.

The chain carries TRBV5-1 and TRBJ2-4; 7 bases map to TRBD1. This CDR3 is 16 amino acids long. Germline assignment: CDR1 SGHRS and CDR2 YFSETQ. After removal of 5 bases from V and 0 bases from J, the junction contained 8 bases not matched to a gene. The CDR3 reads CASRPGQPLAKNIQYF. The CDR3 nucleotides are TGCGCCAGCAGACCGGGACAGCCGCTAGCCAAAAACATTCAGTACTTC.

In this sample, this clonotype turned up many times. The V gene is TRBV12-3 or TRBV12-4, the J gene TRBJ2-1; 7 bases match TRBD1. CDR3 length: 14 amino acids. Germline trimming cut 6 bases from V and 6 bases from J; bases unmatched to any gene: 8. In DNA, the CDR3 is TGTGCCAGCAGCTCCGTCCCAGGGGGCAATGAGCAGTTCTTC. It yields the protein CASSSVPGGNEQFF.

This clonotype appeared a few times. A much larger clone is a single base away; this may be a read error. V and J are TRBV7-2 and TRBJ2-5, with 10 bases aligning to TRBD2. The CDR3 runs 17 residues. CDR1 is SGHTA, CDR2 FQGNSA, per germline. With V trimmed by 2 bases and J by 11 bases, 17 bases remained unmatched. This CDR3 is CASSLPRRAGGLREQYF. Here the CDR3 DNA reads TGTGCCAGCAGCTTACCCAGACGAGCGGGGGGGCTACGGGAGCAGTACTTC.

In the case of this clonotype: A much more abundant neighbour one base away suggests this may be a read error. CDR3 DNA sequence: TGTGCCTGGAAAGCGGGGCCTAGCACAGGTACGCAGTATTTT. Translating gives CAWKAGPSTGTQYF. The chain has TRBV30 and TRBJ2-3, with TRBD2 matching 7 bases. The CDR3 length is 14 residues. CDR1 and CDR2 (germline): GTSNPN, SVGIG (reference sequence).

This clonotype was counted a single time. The genes are TRBV20-1 and TRBJ1-5, with TRBD1 identical over 8 bases. Looked up from germline, CDR1 is DFQATT and CDR2 is SNEGSKA (reference sequence). After removal of 3 bases from V and 1 base from J, the junction contained 5 bases not matched to a gene. This CDR3 has 15 residues. The CDR3 region is CSASQGAISNQPQHF. Written as DNA, the CDR3 is TGCAGTGCTAGTCAGGGGGCGATAAGCAATCAGCCCCAGCATTTT.

This clonotype was counted only a few times. This rearrangement joins TRBV29-1 to TRBJ2-7; the D gene is possibly TRBD2 (6 bases). From germline, CDR1 is SQVTM and CDR2 ANQGSEA. With 6 bases removed from V and 3 bases from J, the gap between germline ends came to 15 bases. This CDR3 has 13 residues. The CDR3 sequence: CSVTTFGSYEQYF. The CDR3 DNA reads TGCAGCGTGACTACCTTCGGGAGCTACGAGCAGTACTTC.

J is TRBJ2-3 and V is TRBV29-1, with D maybe TRBD2 (5 bases). CDR1 and CDR2 (germline): SQVTM, ANQGSEA. V was shortened by 7 bases and J by 6 bases, with 14 bases between the two germline ends. The CDR3 loop spans 12 amino acids. In nucleotides, the CDR3 is TGCAGCGGAGGGCAGGTGGGTGATACGCAGTATTTT. Translating it yields CSGGQVGDTQYF.

The CDR3 nucleotides are TGTGCCTGGAGTCTAATAGATGAAAAACTGTTTTTT. Translating it yields CAWSLIDEKLFF. The chain uses TRBV30 and TRBJ1-4; D gene ambiguous. The CDR3 is 12 residues long. V lost 2 bases, J lost 6 bases, and 7 bases lay in between. CDR1 and CDR2 (germline): GTSNPN, SVGIG (reference sequence).

This clonotype was seen repeatedly, ten times or more. The CDR3 sequence is CASSFFPARALGANVLTF. The DNA of the CDR3 is TGTGCCAGCAGTTTTTTCCCCGCCAGGGCCCTTGGGGCCAACGTCCTGACTTTC. The chain uses TRBV6-5 and TRBJ2-6, with D maybe TRBD1 (5 bases). The germline V and J ends were trimmed by 4 bases and 3 bases, with 19 bases remaining between them. This CDR3 region has 18 residues. In germline, CDR1 is MNHEY, CDR2 SVGAGI.